What follows describes a single TCR beta chain. This sample was included in a study of T cell changes during pregnancy in multiple sclerosis. This CDR3 has 13 residues. Germline-derived CDR1 and CDR2 are SGDLS and YYNGEE. V was shortened by 7 bases and J by 2 bases, with 12 bases between the two germline ends. Measured with immunoSEQ multiplex PCR; TCRdb has only the in-frame clones, and not every one. The sample lists tens of thousands of clones; more than 85% were seen once. This receptor was identified in a female donor in good health, enrolled as a control in a pregnancy study. Source: CD4+ T cells from peripheral blood mononuclear cells, taken after pregnancy. The chain combines TRBV9 with TRBJ2-5, with a possible D match to TRBD2 (5 bases). CDR3: CASCKGGQETQYF. CDR3 coding DNA: TGTGCCAGCTGTAAAGGCGGGCAAGAGACCCAGTACTTC.